This entry describes one TCR beta chain. In the authors' methods: Estimation of nucleated cell counts relied on the amplification of reference gene primers. Assay: immunoSEQ multiplex PCR; the TCRdb copy retains only in-frame clones and omits some. V and J calls and clone size come straight from that table; D and trimming were deduced from the DNA. Of approximately 62,000 clones detected, 76% appear once; the ten largest clones hold 5.5% to 7%. These data originate in a study of blood T cell repertoires in COVID-19. Study summary: From the United States, Italy and Spain came samples of acute and convalescent COVID-19. The cDNA or gDNA used as material had been derived from T cells, B-cell-depleted T cells, or PBMCs.

Germline V CDR1 and CDR2: MNHEY, SVGAGI. The CDR3 covers 15 residues. Germline trimming cut 6 bases from V and 8 bases from J; bases unmatched to any gene: 10. This receptor was identified in a woman aged 45 to 65 with active or convalescent COVID-19. Sample: peripheral blood. The rearrangement links TRBV6-5 to TRBJ1-2; TRBD1 aligns across 12 bases. In nucleotides, the CDR3 is TGTGCCAGCAGCCTGGGACAGGGGGCCTTGCGCGGCTACACCTTC. It translates to CASSLGQGALRGYTF.